What follows is one T cell receptor (beta chain) and its context. The antigen this receptor binds is unknown. The sample holds no much larger clone one base away, and base qualities are not on file. Distinct nucleotide sequences in the sample also encode this CDR3. The immunoSEQ Assay, a bias-controlled multiplex PCR, was used to amplify TCRbeta CDR3 regions from genomic DNA. The original methods were these. Within the assay, amplification of reference gene primers was used to estimate how many nucleated cells each sample contained. To quantify the absolute abundance of each unique TCRbeta CDR3 rearrangement, sequence reads were collapsed and filtered. Productive Simpson clonality was computed per sample as the square root of Simpson's diversity index over productive rearrangements. The immuneACCESS repertoire file appears here via TCRdb, limited to in-frame rearrangements. These files lack a portion of the clones; in checked studies, under half of the deficit traces to unresolved V genes, and the cause of the others is not known. From that table come the V and J calls and clone size; the DNA was used to work out D and trimming. The sample contains 190,000 or so clones, 75% to 90% of them found a single time. Clones ranked in the top ten supply over 0.95% of the sample.

Inclusive of the bounding cysteine and phenylalanine, the CDR3 is 14 residues long. Only the CDR3 portion is preserved as DNA: 42 bases, with reading frame beginning at the first base. CDR1 and CDR2, looked up from the germline V gene, are SGDLS and YYNGEE. For this chain, trimming is 0 bases at the V end and 2 bases at the J end, and the number of junction bases without a gene match is 2. In the prospective study, participants were roughly 18 to 90 years old, resided in approximately 25 geographic areas of the United States, and were enrolled through a virtual design. In the prospective study, participants were assigned to cohorts based on the clinical history participants reported in a screening survey and a study questionnaire. ImmuneRACE Cohort 3 recovered participants were defined by two consecutive negative NP/OP PCR tests, healthcare professional clearance, or symptom resolution. In the prospective study, whole blood, serum and a nasopharyngeal or oropharyngeal swab were collected from each participant by mobile phlebotomists. Over a roughly 2-month period, participants in the prospective study had the option of providing additional blood draws and questionnaires. Prospective study blood samples were shipped either frozen or at room temperature before DNA extraction.

The data stem from a study of blood T cell repertoires in COVID-19 (dated by TCRdb to the early 2020s). For context, the study as a whole: Collaborator samples came from the United States, Italy and Spain and covered acute and convalescent phases of COVID-19. A freely available public database, intended as a resource for researchers studying the immune response to SARS-CoV-2, is where the repertoires were released. Samples came from the ongoing ImmuneRACE study (first 160 participants) plus 1,254 subjects from 6 global collaborators. The material from the prospective study consisted of cDNA or gDNA derived from T cells, B-cell-depleted T cells, or PBMCs. The dataset comprised deeply sampled blood TCRbeta repertoires from subjects exposed to, actively infected with, or recovered from COVID-19. HLA class I and class II types, where available, came from metadata supplied by the sample provider rather than from assay-based typing. A de-identified subject ID, COVID-19 status, age in years and sex were almost always included in the sample metadata. What the study reported, not specific to this receptor: How much clinical and demographic metadata was included differed by source and by participant, and the metadata was provided uncurated.

The chain was built from TRBV9 and TRBJ2-7; TRBD2 lines up with 7 middle nucleotides. The clonotype originates from a man aged 25 to 40 who had recovered from COVID-19. The specimen sequenced was PBMCs or T cells enriched from blood (not recorded which). The CDR3 protein: CASSVGAGTYEQYF. The DNA sequence is given as TGTGCCAGCAGCGTAGGAGCGGGGACCTACGAGCAGTACTTC.